The 9 T cell receptor beta chains reported below all come from one sample, sequenced in a study of blood T cell repertoires in COVID-19. The assay was immunoSEQ multiplex PCR, and TCRdb's table has in-frame clones only and misses some. The table shows approximately 170,000 clones, with more than 80% occurring only once. Sequenced sample: peripheral blood. These receptors all come from an older woman with COVID-19, enrolled during active disease.

The chain combines TRBV5-1 with TRBJ1-5, with D possibly TRBD1 on 5 matching bases. Trimming took 3 bases from V and 0 from J, leaving 13 bases between them. This CDR3 region has 16 residues. The germline V gene has CDR1 SGHRS and CDR2 YFSETQ. The CDR3 DNA follows: TGCGCCAGCAGCTCGGGGGAGGTAGATAGCAATCAGCCCCAGCATTTT. Translation gives CASSSGEVDSNQPQHF.

This clone was seen once. The gene calls are TRBV9 and TRBJ2-1; possible D gene TRBD2, 5 bases. Per the germline V gene, CDR1 is SGDLS and CDR2 is YYNGEE. The CDR3 loop spans 15 amino acids. V was trimmed by 4 bases and J by 2 bases, leaving 13 bases between them. CDR3 sequence (DNA): TGTGCCAGCAGCCCCGCTAGCAGAACCTACAATGAGCAGTTCTTC. Translation gives CASSPASRTYNEQFF.

The rearrangement uses TRBV6-2 or TRBV6-3 and TRBJ1-1; TRBD1 agrees at 12 bases. The CDR3 length is 17 residues. V dropped 6 bases and J dropped 3; count of bases not matched to a gene: 11. From germline, CDR1 is MNHEY and CDR2 SVGEGT. The CDR3 nucleotides are TGTGCCAGCAGCTGGGACCGGGACAGGGGGCCGTACACTGAAGCTTTCTTT. Translating it yields CASSWDRDRGPYTEAFF.

The chain uses TRBV18 and TRBJ1-1, with D maybe TRBD1 (5 bases). V was trimmed by 0 bases and J by 2 bases, leaving 13 bases between them. The CDR3 sequence is 16 residues long. CDR1 and CDR2 (germline): KGHSH, LQKENI. In nucleotides, the CDR3 is TGTGCCAGCTCACCACCTAACAGGCGGAGTAACACTGAAGCTTTCTTT. As protein: CASSPPNRRSNTEAFF.

The chain is built from TRBV4-1 and TRBJ2-6; the match to TRBD1 covers 7 bases. This CDR3 is 17 amino acids long. Germline trimming cut 3 bases from V and 1 base from J; bases unmatched to any gene: 6. Per germline, CDR1 MGHRA and CDR2 YSYEKL. The CDR3 DNA sequence: TGCGCCAGCAGCCATCACTTACAGGGGTCTGGGGCCAACGTCCTGACTTTC. Its translation is CASSHHLQGSGANVLTF.

The rearrangement joins TRBV9 to TRBJ2-2; D not resolved. Germline V lookup: CDR1 SGDLS, CDR2 YYNGEE. V was cut by 0 bases and J by 8 bases, with 11 bases left in between. The CDR3 is 14 residues long. CDR3 residues: CASSVDPSGGELFF. The CDR3, as DNA: TGTGCCAGCAGCGTAGACCCCTCCGGGGGGGAGCTGTTTTTT.

The chain joins TRBV7-2 to TRBJ1-2; 7 nucleotides align to TRBD1. The CDR3 has 14 residues. Germline V gene sequence: CDR1 SGHTA, CDR2 FQGNSA. J lost 6 bases, V lost 5 bases, and 9 bases had no gene match. The CDR3 coding sequence is TGTGCCAGCAGCCCCAAGGGGGACAGCCATGGCTACACCTTC. Translated, it gives CASSPKGDSHGYTF.

Only one count was recorded for this clone. The genes are TRBV9 and TRBJ2-1, with TRBD2 matching over 8 bases. Germline loops: CDR1 SGDLS, CDR2 YYNGEE. This CDR3 is 14 amino acids long. Germline trimming cut 0 bases from V and 9 bases from J; bases unmatched to any gene: 5. CDR3 in DNA: TGTGCCAGCAGCGTAGCGGGGGGGCCAGGTGAGCAGTTCTTC. Amino acids: CASSVAGGPGEQFF.

V and J are TRBV19 and TRBJ2-3, with D tentatively TRBD2 (5 bases). This CDR3 is built from 14 residues. Germline V gene data show CDR1 as LNHDA and CDR2 as SQIVND (reference sequence). V was shortened by 7 bases and J by 0 bases, with 11 bases between the two germline ends. In DNA, the CDR3 is TGTGCCAGTAAACCCAGGACTAGCACAGATACGCAGTATTTT. Translation: CASKPRTSTDTQYF.